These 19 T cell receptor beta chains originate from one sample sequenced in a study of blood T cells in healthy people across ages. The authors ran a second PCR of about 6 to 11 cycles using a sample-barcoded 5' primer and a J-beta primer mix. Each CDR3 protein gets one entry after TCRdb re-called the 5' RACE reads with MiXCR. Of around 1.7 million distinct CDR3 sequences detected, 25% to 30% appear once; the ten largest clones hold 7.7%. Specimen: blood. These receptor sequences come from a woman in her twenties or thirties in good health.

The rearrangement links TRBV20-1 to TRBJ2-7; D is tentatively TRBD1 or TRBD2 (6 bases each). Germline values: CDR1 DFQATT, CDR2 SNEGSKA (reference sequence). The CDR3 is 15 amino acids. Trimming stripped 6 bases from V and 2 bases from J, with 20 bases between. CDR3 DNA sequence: TGCAGTGCAACCAAGGGGGGTTTAGGCCCCTACGAGCAGTACTTC. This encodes CSATKGGLGPYEQYF.

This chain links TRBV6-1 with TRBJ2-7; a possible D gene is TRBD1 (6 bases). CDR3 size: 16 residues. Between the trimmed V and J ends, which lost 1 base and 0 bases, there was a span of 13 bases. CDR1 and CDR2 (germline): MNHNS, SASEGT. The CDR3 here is CASSEVSTGSSYEQYF. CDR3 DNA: TGTGCCAGCAGTGAAGTATCGACAGGAAGCTCCTACGAGCAGTACTTC.

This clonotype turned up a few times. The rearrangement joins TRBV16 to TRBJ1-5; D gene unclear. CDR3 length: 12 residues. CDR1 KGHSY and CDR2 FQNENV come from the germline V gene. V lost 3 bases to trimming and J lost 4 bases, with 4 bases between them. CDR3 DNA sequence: TGTGCCAGCAGCCAGCCGAATCAGCCCCAGCATTTT. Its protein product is CASSQPNQPQHF.

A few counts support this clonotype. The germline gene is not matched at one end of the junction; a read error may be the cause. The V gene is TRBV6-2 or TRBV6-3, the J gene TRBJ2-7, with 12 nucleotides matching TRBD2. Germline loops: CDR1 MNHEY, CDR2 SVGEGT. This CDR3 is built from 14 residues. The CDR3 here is CAGRSSGRADEQYF. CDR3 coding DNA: TGTGCCGGCAGATCTAGCGGGAGGGCCGACGAGCAGTACTTC.

The CDR3 DNA follows: TGCAGTGCTAGAGATCCGGGCCAGTTATCCTACGAGCAGTACTTC. Amino acids: CSARDPGQLSYEQYF. This chain links TRBV20-1 with TRBJ2-5; D gene unclear. The J call is in doubt because the DNA end fits TRBJ2-7 better. Germline values: CDR1 DFQATT, CDR2 SNEGSKA (reference sequence). The CDR3 consists of 15 residues.

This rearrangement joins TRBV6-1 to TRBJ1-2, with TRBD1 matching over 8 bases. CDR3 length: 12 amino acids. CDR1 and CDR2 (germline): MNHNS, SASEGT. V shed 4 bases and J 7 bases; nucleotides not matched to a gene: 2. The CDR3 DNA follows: TGTGCCAGCAGTGCAGGGGGCAGTGGCTACACCTTC. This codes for CASSAGGSGYTF.

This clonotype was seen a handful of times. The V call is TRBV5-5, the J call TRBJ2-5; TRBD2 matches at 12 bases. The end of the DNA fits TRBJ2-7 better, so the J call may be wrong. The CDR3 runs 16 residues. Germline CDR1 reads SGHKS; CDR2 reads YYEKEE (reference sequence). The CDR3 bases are TGTGCCAGCAGCCGGCAAGGACTAGCGGGGTCATACGAGCAGTACTTC. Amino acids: CASSRQGLAGSYEQYF.

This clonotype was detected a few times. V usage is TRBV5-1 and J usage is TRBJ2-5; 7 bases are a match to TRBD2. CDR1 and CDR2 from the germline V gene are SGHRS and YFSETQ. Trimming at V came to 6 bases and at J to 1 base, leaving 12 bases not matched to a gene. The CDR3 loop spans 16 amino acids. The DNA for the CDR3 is TGCGCCAGCACCCAATCCCCGTCGGGGGGCCAAGAGACCCAGTACTTC. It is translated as CASTQSPSGGQETQYF.

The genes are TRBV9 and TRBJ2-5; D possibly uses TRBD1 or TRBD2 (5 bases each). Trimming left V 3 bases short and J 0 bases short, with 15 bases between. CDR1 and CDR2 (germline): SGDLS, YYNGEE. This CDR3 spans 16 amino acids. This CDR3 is CASSDRDAVYQETQYF. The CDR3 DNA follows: TGTGCCAGCAGCGACCGGGACGCAGTGTACCAAGAGACCCAGTACTTC.

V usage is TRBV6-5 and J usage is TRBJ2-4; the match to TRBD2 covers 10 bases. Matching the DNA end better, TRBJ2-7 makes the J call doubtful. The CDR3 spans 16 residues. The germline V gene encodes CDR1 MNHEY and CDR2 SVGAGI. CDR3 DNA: TGTGCCAGCAGGCCCAAGAGCTCAGCGGGAGGGTACGAGCAGTACTTC. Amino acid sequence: CASRPKSSAGGYEQYF.

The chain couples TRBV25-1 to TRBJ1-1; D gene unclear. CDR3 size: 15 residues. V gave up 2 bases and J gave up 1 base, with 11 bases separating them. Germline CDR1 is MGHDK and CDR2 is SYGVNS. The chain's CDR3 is CASSEIGRGNTEAFF. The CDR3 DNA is TGTGCCAGCAGTGAAATAGGTCGGGGGAACACTGAAGCTTTCTTT.

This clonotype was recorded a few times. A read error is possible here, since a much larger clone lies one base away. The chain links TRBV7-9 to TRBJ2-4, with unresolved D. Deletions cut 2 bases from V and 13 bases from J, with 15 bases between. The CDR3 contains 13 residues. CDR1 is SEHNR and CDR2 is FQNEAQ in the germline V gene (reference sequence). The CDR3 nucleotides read TGTGCCAGCAGCTTAAGCTCCGTGAATGAGCAGTACTTC. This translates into CASSLSSVNEQYF.

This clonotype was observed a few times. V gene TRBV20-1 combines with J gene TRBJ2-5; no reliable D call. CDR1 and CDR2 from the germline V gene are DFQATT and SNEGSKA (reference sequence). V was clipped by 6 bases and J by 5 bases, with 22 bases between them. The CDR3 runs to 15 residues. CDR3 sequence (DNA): TGCAGTGCCCACGGACCAGAAGGAGTGGACGAGACCCAGTACTTC. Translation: CSAHGPEGVDETQYF.

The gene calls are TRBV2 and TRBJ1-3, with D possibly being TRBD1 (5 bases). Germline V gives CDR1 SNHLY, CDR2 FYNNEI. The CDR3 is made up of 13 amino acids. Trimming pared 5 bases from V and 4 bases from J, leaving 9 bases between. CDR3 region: CASSPTAGNTIYF. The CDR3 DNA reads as TGTGCCAGCAGTCCGACAGCAGGAAACACCATATATTTT.

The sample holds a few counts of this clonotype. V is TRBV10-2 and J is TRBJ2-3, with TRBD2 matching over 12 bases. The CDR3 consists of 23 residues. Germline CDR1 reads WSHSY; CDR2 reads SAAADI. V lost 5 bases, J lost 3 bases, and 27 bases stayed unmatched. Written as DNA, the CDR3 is TGCGCCAGCAGTCGATGGACAGAAAGAGAGACTAGCGGGAGCATAAGCTTGACAGATACGCAGTATTTT. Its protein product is CASSRWTERETSGSISLTDTQYF.

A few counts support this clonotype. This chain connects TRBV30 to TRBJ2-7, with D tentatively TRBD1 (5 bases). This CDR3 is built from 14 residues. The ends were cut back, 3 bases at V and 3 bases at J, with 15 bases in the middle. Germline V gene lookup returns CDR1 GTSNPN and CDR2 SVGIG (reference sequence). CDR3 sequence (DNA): TGTGCCTGGAGAGAAAGGGGCAGGGTCTACGAGCAGTACTTC. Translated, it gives CAWRERGRVYEQYF.

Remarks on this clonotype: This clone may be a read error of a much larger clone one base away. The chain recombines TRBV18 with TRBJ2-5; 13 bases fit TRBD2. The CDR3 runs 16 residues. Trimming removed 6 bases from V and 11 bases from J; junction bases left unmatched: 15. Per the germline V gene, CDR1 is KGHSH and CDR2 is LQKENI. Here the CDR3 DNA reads TGTGCCAGCTCCCCCGGGACTAGCGGGACGTACAATGAGCAGTACTTC. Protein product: CASSPGTSGTYNEQYF.

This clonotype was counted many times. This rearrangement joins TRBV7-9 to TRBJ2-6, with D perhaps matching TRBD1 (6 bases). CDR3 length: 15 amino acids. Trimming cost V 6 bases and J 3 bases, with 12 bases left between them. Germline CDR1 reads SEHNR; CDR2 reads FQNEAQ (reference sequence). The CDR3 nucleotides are TGTGCCAGCAGAGATACAGGGATTGGGGCCAACGTCCTGACTTTC. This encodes CASRDTGIGANVLTF.

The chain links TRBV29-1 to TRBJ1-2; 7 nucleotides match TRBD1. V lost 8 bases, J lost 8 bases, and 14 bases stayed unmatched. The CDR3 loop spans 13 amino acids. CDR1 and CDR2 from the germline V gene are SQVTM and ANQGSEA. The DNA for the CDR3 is TGCAGCTCGATCGGAGGGGGCACAGGCGGCTACACCTTC. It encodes CSSIGGGTGGYTF.